This TCR beta chain was identified in a study of technical replicates of blood from a few donors. V lost 2 bases, J lost 5 bases, and 9 bases lay in between. The CDR3 consists of 13 residues. Germline V lookup: CDR1 ENHRY, CDR2 SYGVKD. Sequencing was performed with immunoSEQ multiplex PCR; in TCRdb, only in-frame clones are kept and a portion is missing. The sample shows tens of thousands of clones, around 92% of them seen only once. The sample was T cells isolated from PBMCs. The chain recombines TRBV10-3 with TRBJ1-1; D gene unclear. The sequence came from a human donor in good health. The CDR3 DNA reads TGTGCCATCAGTGAGATGAGGGAAACTGAAGCTTTCTTT. This sequence encodes CAISEMRETEAFF.